This TCR beta chain is drawn from a study of cytomegalovirus exposure and HLA in healthy donors. Study information: HLA-typed donors were the source of 83 million or so unique TCRs held in an early data release. General observations from the study: A later analysis showed TCR association rates differing by HLA locus, peaking at DRB1 and lowest at HLA-C. The authors enumerated 180 or so TCR beta chains as linked to cytomegalovirus.

The PCR employed 60 Vbeta primers together with 13 Jbeta primers. Clones were read by immunoSEQ multiplex PCR, and TCRdb kept only the in-frame ones, dropping some. Of more than 130,000 clones listed, 73% are singletons. This clone occurred a few times. Its antigen is still unknown. The material sequenced was PBMCs. This sequence was found in a human donor in good health.

The DNA for the CDR3 is TGTGCCAGCAGAGGACAGGGTAATTCACCCCTCCACTTT. Protein product: CASRGQGNSPLHF. This sequence joins TRBV25-1 and TRBJ1-6; 8 bases line up with TRBD1. The ends lost 6 bases at V and 6 bases at J; junction bases unmatched: 1. The CDR3 consists of 13 residues. Germline V gene sequence: CDR1 MGHDK, CDR2 SYGVNS.